These 2 T cell receptor beta chains were sequenced from one sample in a study of cytomegalovirus exposure and HLA in healthy donors. PCR primers comprised 60 Vbeta and 13 Jbeta primers. This table comes from immunoSEQ multiplex PCR, and its TCRdb copy is limited to in-frame clones, with some not included. The repertoire holds 80,000 or so clones, with around three quarters as singletons. Sequenced sample: PBMCs. The source of these receptors is a middle-aged woman in good health and CMV-seronegative.

In its sample, this clone was seen a few times. The chain combines TRBV15 with TRBJ2-5, with D perhaps matching TRBD1 (6 bases). This CDR3 region has 17 residues. The V end was cut by 5 bases, the J end by 5 bases, with 24 bases between. Germline V lookup: CDR1 LNHNV, CDR2 YYDKDF (reference sequence). Written as DNA, the CDR3 is TGTGCCACCAGCGACGCCGATCAAAACAGGGTCCAGGAGACCCAGTACTTC. Protein: CATSDADQNRVQETQYF.

This CDR3 is CASRLAGLGVGEQYF. The CDR3 bases are TGTGCCAGCAGACTAGCGGGGCTCGGGGTGGGGGAGCAGTACTTC. The V and J genes are TRBV2 and TRBJ2-7, with 10 bases aligning to TRBD2. The V segment lost 6 bases and the J segment 7 bases; nucleotides outside the gene matches: 12. Germline loops: CDR1 SNHLY, CDR2 FYNNEI. This CDR3 comprises 15 residues.